The present T cell receptor beta chain was sequenced within a study of cytomegalovirus exposure and HLA in healthy donors. In the study overall: As an earlier analysis found, some 180 million T cells yielded around 110 million unique TCR beta sequences. Notes on the study in general: Reports indicate that TCR beta sequences accurately predicted the HLA-A and HLA-B alleles of most subjects.

Details on this clone: Its cognate antigen is unknown.

PCR employed 60 Vbeta and 13 Jbeta primers. Per the study methods: Counted up in a later analysis, unique TCR beta chains came to 65 million to 80 million, with some 9.9 million shared. Using immunoSEQ multiplex PCR, the repertoire was profiled, and TCRdb retains in-frame clones only, with some absent. The D gene and trimming were derived from the DNA, and the V and J assignments and clone size from that table. The table includes about 160,000 clones, around 80% detected once. This CDR3 has 15 residues. Germline V gene data show CDR1 as KGHSH and CDR2 as LQKENI. The trim removed 3 bases at V and 4 bases at J, leaving 7 bases unmatched.

The TCR sequence derives from a human donor in good health. The V gene is TRBV18, the J gene TRBJ1-2; TRBD1 matches at 8 bases. What was sequenced was PBMCs. The CDR3 reads CASSPDREPRYGYTF. CDR3 nucleotides: TGTGCCAGCTCACCGGACAGGGAACCGCGCTATGGCTACACCTTC.